The TCR beta chain described here comes from a study of T cell responses to AZD1222 COVID-19 vaccine. General study findings and limits: Two doses of AZD1222 preceded a rise in Spike-specific TCR breadth and depth.

Here immunoSEQ multiplex PCR was the method, and the copy in TCRdb shows in-frame clones only, minus some. The sample holds about 140,000 clones, 75% to 90% seen once. This clone was observed a few times. Its antigen is unknown. Specimen: peripheral blood, collected on day 0 of AZD1222 vaccination. This sequence originates from an adult in good health.

CDR3 residues: CASSRKQGALNEKLFF. The CDR3 DNA reads TGTGCCAGTAGCCGAAAACAGGGGGCGTTGAATGAAAAACTGTTTTTT. This sequence joins TRBV19 and TRBJ1-4; 9 nucleotides align to TRBD1. The CDR3 consists of 16 residues. CDR1 and CDR2 (germline): LNHDA, SQIVND (reference sequence). After removal of 6 bases from V and 5 bases from J, the junction contained 10 bases not matched to a gene. The full variable domain, rest sourced from reference TRBV19 and TRBJ1-4, is DGGITQSPKYLFRKEGQNVTLSCEQNLNHDAMYWYRQDPGQGLRLIYYSQIVNDFQKGDIAEGYSVSREKKESFPLTVTSAQKNPTAFYLCASSRKQGALNEKLFFGSGTQLSVL.